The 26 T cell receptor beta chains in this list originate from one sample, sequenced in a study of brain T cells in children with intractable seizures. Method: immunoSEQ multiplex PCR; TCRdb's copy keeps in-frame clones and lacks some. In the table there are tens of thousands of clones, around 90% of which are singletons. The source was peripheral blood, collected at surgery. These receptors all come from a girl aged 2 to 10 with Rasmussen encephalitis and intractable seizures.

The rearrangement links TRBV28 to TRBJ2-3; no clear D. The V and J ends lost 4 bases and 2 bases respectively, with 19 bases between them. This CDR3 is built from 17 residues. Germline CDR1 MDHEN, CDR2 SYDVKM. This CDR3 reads CASSSLRTPRHTDTQYF. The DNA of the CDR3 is TGTGCCAGCAGTTCCCTCCGGACGCCCCGTCACACAGATACGCAGTATTTT.

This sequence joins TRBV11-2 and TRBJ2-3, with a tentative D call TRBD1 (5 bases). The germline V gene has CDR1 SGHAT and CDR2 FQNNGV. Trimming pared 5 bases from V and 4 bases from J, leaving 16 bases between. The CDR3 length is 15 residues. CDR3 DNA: TGTGCCAGCAGCCCACCCTGGGGCACATCAGATACGCAGTATTTT. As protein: CASSPPWGTSDTQYF.

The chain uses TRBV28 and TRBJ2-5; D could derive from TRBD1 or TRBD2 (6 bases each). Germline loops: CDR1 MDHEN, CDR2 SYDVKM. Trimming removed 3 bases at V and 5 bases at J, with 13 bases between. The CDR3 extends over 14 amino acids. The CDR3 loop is CASSLGGPGETQYF. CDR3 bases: TGTGCCAGCAGTTTGGGGGGCCCTGGGGAGACCCAGTACTTC.

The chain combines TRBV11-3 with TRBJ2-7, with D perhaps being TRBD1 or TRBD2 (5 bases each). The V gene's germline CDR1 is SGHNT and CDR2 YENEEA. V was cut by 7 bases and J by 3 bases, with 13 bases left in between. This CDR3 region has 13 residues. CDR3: CASNRGVDYEQYF. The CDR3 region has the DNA TGTGCCAGCAACCGAGGGGTCGACTACGAGCAGTACTTC. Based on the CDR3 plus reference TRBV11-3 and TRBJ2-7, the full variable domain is EAGVVQSPRYKIIEKKQPVAFWCNPISGHNTLYWYLQNLGQGPELLIRYENEEAVDDSQLPKDRFSAERLKGVDSTLKIQPAELGDSAVYLCASNRGVDYEQYFGPGTRLTVT.

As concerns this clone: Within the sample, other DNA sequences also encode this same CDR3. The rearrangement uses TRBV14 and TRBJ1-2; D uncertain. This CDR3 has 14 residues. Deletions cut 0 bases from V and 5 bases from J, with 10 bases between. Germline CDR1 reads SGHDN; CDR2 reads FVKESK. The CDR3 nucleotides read TGTGCCAGCAGCCAAGATTTACAGACTTATGGCTACACCTTC. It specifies CASSQDLQTYGYTF.

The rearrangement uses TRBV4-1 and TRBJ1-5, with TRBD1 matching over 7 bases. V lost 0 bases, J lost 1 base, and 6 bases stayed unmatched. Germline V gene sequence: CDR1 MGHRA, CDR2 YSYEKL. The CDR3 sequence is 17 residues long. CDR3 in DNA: TGCGCCAGCAGCCAAGAACGACAGGGAAGGAGCAATCAGCCCCAGCATTTT. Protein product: CASSQERQGRSNQPQHF.

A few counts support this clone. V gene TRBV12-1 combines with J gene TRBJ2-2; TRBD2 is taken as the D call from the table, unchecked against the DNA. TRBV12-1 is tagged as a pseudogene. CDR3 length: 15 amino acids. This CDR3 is CASSFCGRVTGELFF. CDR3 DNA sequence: TGTGCCAGCAGCTTTTGTGGGCGGGTAACCGGGGAGCTGTTTTTT.

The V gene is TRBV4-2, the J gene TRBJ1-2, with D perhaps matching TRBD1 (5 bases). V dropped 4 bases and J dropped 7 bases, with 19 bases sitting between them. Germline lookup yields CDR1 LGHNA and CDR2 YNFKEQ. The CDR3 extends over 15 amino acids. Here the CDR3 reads CASSPGVRGAVGYTF. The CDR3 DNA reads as TGTGCCAGCAGCCCAGGAGTTCGGGGCGCGGTTGGCTACACCTTC.

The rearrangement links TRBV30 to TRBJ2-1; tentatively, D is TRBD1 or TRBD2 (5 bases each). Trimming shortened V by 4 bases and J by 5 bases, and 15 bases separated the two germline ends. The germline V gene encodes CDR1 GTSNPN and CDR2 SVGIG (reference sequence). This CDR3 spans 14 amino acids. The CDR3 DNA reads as TGTGCCTGGAACGGGGCGACCGGCAACAATGAGCAGTTCTTC. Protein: CAWNGATGNNEQFF.

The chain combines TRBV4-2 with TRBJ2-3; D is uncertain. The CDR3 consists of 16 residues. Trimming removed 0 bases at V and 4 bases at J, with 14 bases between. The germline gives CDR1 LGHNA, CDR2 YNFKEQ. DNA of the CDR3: TGTGCCAGCAGCCAAGAAGCTAGTAACAATCCAGATACGCAGTATTTT. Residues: CASSQEASNNPDTQYF.

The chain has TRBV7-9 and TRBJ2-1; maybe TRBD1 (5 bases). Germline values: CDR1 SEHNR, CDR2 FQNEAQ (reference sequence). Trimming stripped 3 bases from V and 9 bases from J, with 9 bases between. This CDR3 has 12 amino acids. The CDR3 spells CASSFDSIEQFF. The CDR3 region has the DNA TGTGCCAGCAGCTTCGACAGCATTGAGCAGTTCTTC.

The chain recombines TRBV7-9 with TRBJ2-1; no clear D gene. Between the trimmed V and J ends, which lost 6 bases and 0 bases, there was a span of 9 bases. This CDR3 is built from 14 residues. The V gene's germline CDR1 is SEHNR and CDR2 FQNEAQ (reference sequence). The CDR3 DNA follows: TGTGCCAGCAGTTGGGCAAACTCCTACAATGAGCAGTTCTTC. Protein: CASSWANSYNEQFF.

This CDR3 is CASSVGVYSGQGTDTQYF. CDR3 in DNA: TGTGCCAGCAGCGTAGGGGTGTATTCGGGACAGGGTACAGATACGCAGTATTTT. This chain links TRBV9 with TRBJ2-3; 9 bases line up with TRBD1. V lost 0 bases to trimming and J lost 3 bases; unmatched junction nucleotides: 11. The V gene's germline CDR1 is SGDLS and CDR2 YYNGEE. The CDR3 is made up of 18 amino acids. Supplemented by reference TRBV9 and TRBJ2-3, the full variable domain reads DSGVTQTPKHLITATGQRVTLRCSPRSGDLSVYWYQQSLDQGLQFLIQYYNGEERAKGNILERFSAQQFPDLHSELNLSSLELGDSALYFCASSVGVYSGQGTDTQYFGPGTRLTVL.

In DNA, the CDR3 is TGTGCCAGCAGCCCCGGGGTGAACACTGAAGCTTTCTTT. Translating gives CASSPGVNTEAFF. V and J are TRBV3-1 (or the pseudogene TRBV3-2) and TRBJ1-1; D is uncertain. V lost 4 bases to trimming and J lost 0 bases, with 6 bases between them. Germline CDR1 and CDR2: LGHDT and YNNKEL (reference sequence). The CDR3 runs to 13 residues.

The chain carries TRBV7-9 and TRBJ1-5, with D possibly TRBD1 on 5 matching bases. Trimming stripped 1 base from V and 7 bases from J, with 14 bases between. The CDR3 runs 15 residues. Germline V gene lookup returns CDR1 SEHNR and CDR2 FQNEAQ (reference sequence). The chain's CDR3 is CASSLGLGERQPQHF. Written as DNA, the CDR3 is TGTGCCAGCAGCTTAGGACTGGGGGAGCGGCAGCCCCAGCATTTT.

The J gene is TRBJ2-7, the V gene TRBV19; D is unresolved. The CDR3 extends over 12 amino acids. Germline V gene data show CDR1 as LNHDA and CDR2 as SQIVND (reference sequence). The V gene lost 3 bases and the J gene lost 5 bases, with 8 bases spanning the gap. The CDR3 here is CASSIPPNEQYF. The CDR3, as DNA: TGTGCCAGTAGTATCCCCCCTAACGAGCAGTACTTC.

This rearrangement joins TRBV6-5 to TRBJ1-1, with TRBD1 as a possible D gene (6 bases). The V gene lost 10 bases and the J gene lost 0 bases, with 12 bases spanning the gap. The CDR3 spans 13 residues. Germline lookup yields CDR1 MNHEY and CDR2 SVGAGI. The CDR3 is CATIGQMNTEAFF. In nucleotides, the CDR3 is TGTGCCACCATCGGACAGATGAACACTGAAGCTTTCTTT.

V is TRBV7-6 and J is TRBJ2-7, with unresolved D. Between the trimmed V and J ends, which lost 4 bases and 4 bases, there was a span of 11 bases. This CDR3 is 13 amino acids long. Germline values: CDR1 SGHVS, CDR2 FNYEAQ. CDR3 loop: CASSYTTDYEQYF. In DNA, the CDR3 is TGTGCCAGCAGCTATACCACGGATTACGAGCAGTACTTC.

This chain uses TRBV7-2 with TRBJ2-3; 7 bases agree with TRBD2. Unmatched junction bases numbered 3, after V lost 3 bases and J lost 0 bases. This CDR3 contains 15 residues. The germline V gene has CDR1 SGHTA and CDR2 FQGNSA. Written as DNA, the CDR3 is TGTGCCAGCAGCTTTCTCGGGAGGAGCACAGATACGCAGTATTTT. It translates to CASSFLGRSTDTQYF.

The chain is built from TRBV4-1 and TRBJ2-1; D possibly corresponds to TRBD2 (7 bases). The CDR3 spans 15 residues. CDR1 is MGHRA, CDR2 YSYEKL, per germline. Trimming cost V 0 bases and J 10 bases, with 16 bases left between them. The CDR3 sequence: CASSQDGGAGVEQFF. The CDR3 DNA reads TGCGCCAGCAGCCAAGATGGGGGGGCGGGAGTCGAGCAGTTCTTC.

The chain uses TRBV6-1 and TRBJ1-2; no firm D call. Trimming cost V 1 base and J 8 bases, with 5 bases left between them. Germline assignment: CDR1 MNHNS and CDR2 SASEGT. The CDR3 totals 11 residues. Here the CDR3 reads CASSEGAGYTF. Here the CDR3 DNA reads TGTGCCAGCAGTGAAGGAGCCGGCTACACCTTC.

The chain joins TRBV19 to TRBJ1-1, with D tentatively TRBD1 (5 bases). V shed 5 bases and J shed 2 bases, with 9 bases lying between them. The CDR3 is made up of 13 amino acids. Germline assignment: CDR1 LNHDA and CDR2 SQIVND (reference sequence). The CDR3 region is CASSPQVNTEAFF. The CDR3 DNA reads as TGTGCCAGTAGTCCACAGGTAAACACTGAAGCTTTCTTT.

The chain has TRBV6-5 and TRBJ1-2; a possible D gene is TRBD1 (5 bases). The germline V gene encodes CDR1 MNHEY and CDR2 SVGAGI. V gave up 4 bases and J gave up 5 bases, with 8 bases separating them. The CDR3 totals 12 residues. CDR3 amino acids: CASSSEGYGYTF. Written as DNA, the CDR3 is TGTGCCAGCAGTTCCGAGGGGTATGGCTACACCTTC.

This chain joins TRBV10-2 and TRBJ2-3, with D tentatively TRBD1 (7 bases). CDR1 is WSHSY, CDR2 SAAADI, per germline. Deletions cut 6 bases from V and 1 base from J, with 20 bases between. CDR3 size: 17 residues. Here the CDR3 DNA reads TGCGCCAGCAGGGGGAGGTCCGGACAGGACGGCACAGATACGCAGTATTTT. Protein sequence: CASRGRSGQDGTDTQYF.

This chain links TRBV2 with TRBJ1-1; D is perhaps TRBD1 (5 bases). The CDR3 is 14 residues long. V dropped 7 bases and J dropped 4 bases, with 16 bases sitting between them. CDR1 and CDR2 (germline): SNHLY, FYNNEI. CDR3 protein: CASTPRRATTEAFF. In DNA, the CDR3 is TGTGCCAGCACGCCCCGCAGGGCGACCACTGAAGCTTTCTTT.

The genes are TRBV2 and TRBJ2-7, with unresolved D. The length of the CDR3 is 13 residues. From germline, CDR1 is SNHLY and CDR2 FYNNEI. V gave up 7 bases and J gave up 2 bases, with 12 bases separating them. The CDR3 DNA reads TGTGCCAGCACCCAAGGACCGGCCTACGAGCAGTACTTC. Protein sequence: CASTQGPAYEQYF.